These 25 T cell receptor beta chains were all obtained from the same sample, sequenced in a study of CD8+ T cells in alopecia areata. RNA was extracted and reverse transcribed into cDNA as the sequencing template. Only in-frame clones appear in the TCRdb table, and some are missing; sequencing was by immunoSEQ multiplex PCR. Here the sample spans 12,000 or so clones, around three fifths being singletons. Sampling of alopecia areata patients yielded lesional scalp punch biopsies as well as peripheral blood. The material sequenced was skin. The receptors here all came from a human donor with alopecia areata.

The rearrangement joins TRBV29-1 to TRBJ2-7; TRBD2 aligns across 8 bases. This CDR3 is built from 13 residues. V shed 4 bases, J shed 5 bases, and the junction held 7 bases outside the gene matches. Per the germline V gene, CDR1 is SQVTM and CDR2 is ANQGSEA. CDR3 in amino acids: CSVVQREYNEQYF. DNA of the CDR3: TGCAGCGTTGTCCAGCGGGAGTACAACGAGCAGTACTTC.

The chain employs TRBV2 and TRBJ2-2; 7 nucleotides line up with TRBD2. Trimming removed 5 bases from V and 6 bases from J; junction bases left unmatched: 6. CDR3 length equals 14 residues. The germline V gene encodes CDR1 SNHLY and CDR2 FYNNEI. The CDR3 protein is CASSSRTSPGELFF. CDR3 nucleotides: TGTGCCAGCAGTTCAAGGACTAGTCCCGGGGAGCTGTTTTTT.

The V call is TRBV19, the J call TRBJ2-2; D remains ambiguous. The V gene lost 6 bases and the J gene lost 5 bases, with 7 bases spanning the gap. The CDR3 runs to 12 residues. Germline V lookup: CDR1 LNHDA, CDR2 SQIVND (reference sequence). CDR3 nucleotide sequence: TGTGCCAGTAGCGGTGCGACCGGGGAGCTGTTTTTT. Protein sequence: CASSGATGELFF.

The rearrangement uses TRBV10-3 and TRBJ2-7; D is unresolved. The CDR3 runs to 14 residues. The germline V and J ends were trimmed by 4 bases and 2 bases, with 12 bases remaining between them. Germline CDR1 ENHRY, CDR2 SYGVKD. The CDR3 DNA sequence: TGTGCCATCAGTGGGGGTCTCGGCACCTACGAGCAGTACTTC. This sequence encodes CAISGGLGTYEQYF.

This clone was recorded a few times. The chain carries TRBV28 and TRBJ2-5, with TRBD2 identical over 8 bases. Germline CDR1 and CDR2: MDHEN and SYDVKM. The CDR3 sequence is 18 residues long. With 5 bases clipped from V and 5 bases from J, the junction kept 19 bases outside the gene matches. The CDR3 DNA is TGTGCCAGCAGTCCTCTTCCCCCTCCGGGACTAGGGGGGGAGACCCAGTACTTC. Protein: CASSPLPPPGLGGETQYF.

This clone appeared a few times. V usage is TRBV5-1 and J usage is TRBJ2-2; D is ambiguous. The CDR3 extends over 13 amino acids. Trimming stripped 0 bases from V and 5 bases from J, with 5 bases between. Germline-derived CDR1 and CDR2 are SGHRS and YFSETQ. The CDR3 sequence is CASSLVETGELFF. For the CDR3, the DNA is TGCGCCAGCAGCTTGGTCGAAACCGGGGAGCTGTTTTTT.

CDR3 sequence: CASSEGWANGVPSYNEQFF. The CDR3 nucleotides read TGCGCCAGCAGTGAGGGGTGGGCTAACGGGGTTCCCTCCTACAATGAGCAGTTCTTC. The chain combines TRBV10-2 with TRBJ2-1, with D possibly being TRBD2 (5 bases). Germline assignment: CDR1 WSHSY and CDR2 SAAADI. V lost 2 bases to trimming and J lost 0 bases, with 20 bases between them. The CDR3 spans 19 residues.

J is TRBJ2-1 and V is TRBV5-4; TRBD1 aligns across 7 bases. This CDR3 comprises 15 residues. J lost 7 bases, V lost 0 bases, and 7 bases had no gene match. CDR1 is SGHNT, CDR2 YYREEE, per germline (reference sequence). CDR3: CASSLGQGGGNEQFF. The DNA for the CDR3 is TGTGCCAGCAGCTTGGGACAGGGTGGGGGAAATGAGCAGTTCTTC.

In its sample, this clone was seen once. CDR3 region: CASSPGLGNTIYF. CDR3 sequence (DNA): TGTGCCAGCTCACCGGGGCTCGGAAACACCATATATTTT. The rearrangement joins TRBV18 to TRBJ1-3, with D possibly being TRBD1 (5 bases). The CDR3 contains 13 residues. Trimming removed 3 bases from V and 4 bases from J, with 7 bases in between. CDR1 is KGHSH and CDR2 is LQKENI in the germline V gene. Looking up the rest from reference TRBV18 and TRBJ1-3 gives the full variable domain: NAGVMQNPRHLVRRRGQEARLRCSPMKGHSHVYWYRQLPEEGLKFMVYLQKENIIDESGMPKERFSAEFPKEGPSILRIQQVVRGDSAAYFCASSPGLGNTIYFGEGSWLTVV.

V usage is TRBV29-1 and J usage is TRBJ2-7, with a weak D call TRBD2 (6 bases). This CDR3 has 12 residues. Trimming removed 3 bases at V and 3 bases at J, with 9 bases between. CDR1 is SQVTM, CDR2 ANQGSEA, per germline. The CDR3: CSVEGGIYEQYF. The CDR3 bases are TGCAGCGTTGAGGGCGGGATCTACGAGCAGTACTTC.

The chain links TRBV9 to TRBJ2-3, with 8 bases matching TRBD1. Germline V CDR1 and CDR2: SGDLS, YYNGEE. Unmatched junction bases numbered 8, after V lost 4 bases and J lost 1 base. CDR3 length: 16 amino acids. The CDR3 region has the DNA TGTGCCAGCAGCCCCCAAACGGGACAGGGCACAGATACGCAGTATTTT. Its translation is CASSPQTGQGTDTQYF.

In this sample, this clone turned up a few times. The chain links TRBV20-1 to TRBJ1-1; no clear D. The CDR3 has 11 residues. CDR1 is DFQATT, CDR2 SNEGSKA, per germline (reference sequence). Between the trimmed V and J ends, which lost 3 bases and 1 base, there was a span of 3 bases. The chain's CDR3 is CSASRNTEAFF. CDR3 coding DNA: TGCAGTGCTAGTAGGAACACTGAAGCTTTCTTT.

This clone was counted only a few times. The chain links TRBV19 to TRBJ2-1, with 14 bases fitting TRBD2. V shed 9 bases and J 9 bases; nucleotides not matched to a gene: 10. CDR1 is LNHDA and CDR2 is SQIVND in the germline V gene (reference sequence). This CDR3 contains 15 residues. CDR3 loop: CASQPGLAGVGEQFF. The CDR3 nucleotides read TGTGCCAGCCAGCCGGGACTAGCGGGAGTAGGTGAGCAGTTCTTC.

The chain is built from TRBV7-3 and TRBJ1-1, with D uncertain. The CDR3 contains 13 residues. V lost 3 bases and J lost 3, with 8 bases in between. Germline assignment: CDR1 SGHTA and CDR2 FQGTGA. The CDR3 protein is CASSLESDTEAFF. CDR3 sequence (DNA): TGTGCCAGCAGCTTGGAGTCGGACACTGAAGCTTTCTTT.

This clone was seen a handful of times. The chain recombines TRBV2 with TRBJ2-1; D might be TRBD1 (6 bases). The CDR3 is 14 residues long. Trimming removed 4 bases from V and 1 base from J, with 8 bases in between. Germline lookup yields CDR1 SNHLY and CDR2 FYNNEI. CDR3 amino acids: CASSGTASYNEQFF. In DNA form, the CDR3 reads TGTGCCAGCAGTGGGACAGCATCCTACAATGAGCAGTTCTTC. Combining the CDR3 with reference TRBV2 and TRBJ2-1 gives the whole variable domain EPEVTQTPSHQVTQMGQEVILRCVPISNHLYFYWYRQILGQKVEFLVSFYNNEISEKSEIFDDQFSVERPDGSNFTLKIRSTKLEDSAMYFCASSGTASYNEQFFGPGTRLTVL.

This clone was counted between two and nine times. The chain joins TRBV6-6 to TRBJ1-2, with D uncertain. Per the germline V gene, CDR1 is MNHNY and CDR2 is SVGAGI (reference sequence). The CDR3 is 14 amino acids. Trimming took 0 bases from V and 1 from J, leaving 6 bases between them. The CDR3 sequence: CASSYSGSNYGYTF. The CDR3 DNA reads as TGTGCCAGCAGTTACTCGGGCAGTAACTATGGCTACACCTTC.

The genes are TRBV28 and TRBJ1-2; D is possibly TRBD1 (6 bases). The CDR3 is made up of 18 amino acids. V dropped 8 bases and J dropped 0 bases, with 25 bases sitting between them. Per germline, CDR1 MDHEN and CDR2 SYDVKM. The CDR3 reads CASLGQWAGAYTNYGYTF. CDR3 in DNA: TGTGCCAGCTTAGGTCAGTGGGCAGGGGCCTATACTAACTATGGCTACACCTTC.

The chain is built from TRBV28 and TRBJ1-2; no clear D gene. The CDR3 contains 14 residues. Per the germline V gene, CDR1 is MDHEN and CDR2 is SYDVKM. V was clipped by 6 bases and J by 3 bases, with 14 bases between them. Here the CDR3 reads CASSPQVTHYGYTF. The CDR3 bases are TGTGCCAGCAGCCCTCAGGTAACCCACTATGGCTACACCTTC.

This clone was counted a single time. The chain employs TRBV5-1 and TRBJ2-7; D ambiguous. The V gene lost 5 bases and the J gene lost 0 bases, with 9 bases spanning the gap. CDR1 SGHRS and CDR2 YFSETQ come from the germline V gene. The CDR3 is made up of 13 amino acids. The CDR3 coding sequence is TGCGCCAGCAGTTACCTTGGCTCCTACGAGCAGTACTTC. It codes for CASSYLGSYEQYF. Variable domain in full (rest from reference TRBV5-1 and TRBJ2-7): KAGVTQTPRYLIKTRGQQVTLSCSPISGHRSVSWYQQTPGQGLQFLFEYFSETQRNKGNFPGRFSGRQFSNSRSEMNVSTLELGDSALYLCASSYLGSYEQYFGPGTRLTVT.

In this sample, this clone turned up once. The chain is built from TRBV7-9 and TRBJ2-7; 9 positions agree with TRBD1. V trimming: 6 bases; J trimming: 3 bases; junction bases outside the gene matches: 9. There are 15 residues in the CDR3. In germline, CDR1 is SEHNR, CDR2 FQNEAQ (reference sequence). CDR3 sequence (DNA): TGTGCCAGCAGGGGAATGCGGGGACAGGGCTACGAGCAGTACTTC. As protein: CASRGMRGQGYEQYF.

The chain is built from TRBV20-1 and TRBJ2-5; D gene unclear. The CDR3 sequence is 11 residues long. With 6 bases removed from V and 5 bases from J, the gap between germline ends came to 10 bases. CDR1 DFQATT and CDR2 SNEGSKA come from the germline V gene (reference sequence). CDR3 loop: CSAPQWETQYF. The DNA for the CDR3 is TGCAGTGCCCCTCAGTGGGAGACCCAGTACTTC.

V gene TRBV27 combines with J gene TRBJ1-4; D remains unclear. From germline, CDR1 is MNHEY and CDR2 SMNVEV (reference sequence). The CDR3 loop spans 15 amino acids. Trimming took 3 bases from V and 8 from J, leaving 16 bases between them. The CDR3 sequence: CASSFGLFPTEKLFF. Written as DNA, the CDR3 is TGTGCCAGCAGTTTCGGACTCTTCCCCACAGAAAAACTGTTTTTT.

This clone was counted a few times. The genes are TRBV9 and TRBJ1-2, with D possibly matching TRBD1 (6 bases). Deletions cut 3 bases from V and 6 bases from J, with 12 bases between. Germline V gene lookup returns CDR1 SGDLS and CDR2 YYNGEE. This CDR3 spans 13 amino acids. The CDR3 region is CASSDRVENGYTF. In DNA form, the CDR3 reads TGTGCCAGCAGCGACAGGGTGGAGAATGGCTACACCTTC.

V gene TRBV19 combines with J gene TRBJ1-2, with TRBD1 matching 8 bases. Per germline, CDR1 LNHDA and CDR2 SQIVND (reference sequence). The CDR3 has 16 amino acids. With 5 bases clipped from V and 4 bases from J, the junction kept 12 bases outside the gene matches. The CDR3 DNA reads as TGTGCCAGTAGTGTTACCGGGCAGGGGGCGATCTATGGCTACACCTTC. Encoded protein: CASSVTGQGAIYGYTF.

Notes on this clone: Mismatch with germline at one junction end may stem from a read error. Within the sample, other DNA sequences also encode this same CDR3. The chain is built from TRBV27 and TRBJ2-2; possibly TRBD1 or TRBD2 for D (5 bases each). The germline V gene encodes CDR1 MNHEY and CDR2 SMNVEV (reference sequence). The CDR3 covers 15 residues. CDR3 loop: CASSLWGAYPGELFF. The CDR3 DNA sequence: TGTGCCAGCAGTTTATGGGGCGCTTACCCCGGGGAGTTGTTTTTT.